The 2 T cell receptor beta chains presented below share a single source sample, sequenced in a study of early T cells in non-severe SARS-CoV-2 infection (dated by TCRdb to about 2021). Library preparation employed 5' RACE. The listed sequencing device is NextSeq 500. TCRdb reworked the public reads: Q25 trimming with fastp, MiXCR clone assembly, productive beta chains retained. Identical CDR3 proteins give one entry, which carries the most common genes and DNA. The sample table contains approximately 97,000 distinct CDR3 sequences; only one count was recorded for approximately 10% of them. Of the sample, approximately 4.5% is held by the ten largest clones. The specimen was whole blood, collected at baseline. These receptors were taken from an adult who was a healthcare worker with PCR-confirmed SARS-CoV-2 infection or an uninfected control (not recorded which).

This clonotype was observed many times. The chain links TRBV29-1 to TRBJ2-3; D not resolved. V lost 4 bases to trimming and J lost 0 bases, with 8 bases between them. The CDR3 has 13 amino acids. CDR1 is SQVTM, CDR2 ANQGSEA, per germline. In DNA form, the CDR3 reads TGCAGCGTTGTTACCGGCAGCACAGATACGCAGTATTTT. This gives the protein CSVVTGSTDTQYF.

The CDR3 DNA is TGTGCCACCAGCAGAGATACACCGTACGAGCAGTACTTC. Amino acids: CATSRDTPYEQYF. This sequence joins TRBV15 and TRBJ2-7; D call uncertain. V was clipped by 0 bases and J by 4 bases, with 7 bases between them. The CDR3 consists of 13 residues. Looked up from germline, CDR1 is LNHNV and CDR2 is YYDKDF (reference sequence).